Below, 28 T cell receptor beta chains from the same sample are listed, as sequenced in a study of molecular identifiers for immune sequencing clone quantification. TCRdb re-analysed the PCR reads in MiXCR, keeping a single row per CDR3 protein. The sample lists fewer than 350,000 distinct CDR3 sequences; over 20% were seen once. Sequenced material: naive CD8+ T cells from blood, with Jurkat cell RNA spiked in. Subset meaning: FACS-sorted CD8+CD4-CCR7+CD45RA+ naive T cells. Receptors were obtained from a human donor in good health. Some libraries in this study had Jurkat cell RNA spiked in.

Ten or more counts support this clonotype. The CDR3 loop reads CASSDTLQVSSSYEQYF. As DNA, the CDR3 is TGCGCCAGCAGCGACACGTTACAGGTTTCGAGCTCCTACGAGCAGTACTTC. This chain connects TRBV4-3 to TRBJ2-7, with a weak D call TRBD1 (5 bases). With 5 bases removed from V and 0 bases from J, the gap between germline ends came to 20 bases. Germline CDR1 reads LGHNA; CDR2 reads YSLEER. The CDR3 covers 17 residues.

Note on this clonotype: A junction boundary mismatches the germline segment, possibly from a read error. This rearrangement joins TRBV4-1 to TRBJ2-1, with 8 nucleotides matching TRBD1. Germline values: CDR1 MGHRA, CDR2 YSYEKL. This CDR3 is 16 amino acids long. CDR3 nucleotide sequence: TGCGCCAGCAGCCAAGACCAGGGGGCATCCTACAATGAGCAGCTCTTC. This sequence encodes CASSQDQGASYNEQLF.

The chain joins TRBV7-3 to TRBJ1-1, with 7 bases matching TRBD1. V shed 3 bases and J 1 base; nucleotides not matched to a gene: 5. The CDR3 sequence is 15 residues long. Germline CDR1 SGHTA, CDR2 FQGTGA. The CDR3 protein is CASSFPDRQNTEAFF. The CDR3 nucleotides are TGTGCCAGCAGCTTCCCGGACAGGCAGAACACTGAAGCTTTCTTT.

This clonotype was detected ten times or more. The genes are TRBV3-1 and TRBJ2-7; no firm D call. Germline values: CDR1 LGHDT, CDR2 YNNKEL (reference sequence). The CDR3 is 15 amino acids. Trimming left V 0 bases short and J 2 bases short, with 11 bases between. This chain's CDR3 is CASSQDRSAAYEQYF. The CDR3 DNA reads as TGTGCCAGCAGCCAAGATCGGTCAGCAGCCTACGAGCAGTACTTC.

In this sample, this clonotype turned up many times. The chain employs TRBV4-2 and TRBJ2-3, with D tentatively TRBD1 or TRBD2 (5 bases each). With 0 bases removed from V and 6 bases from J, the gap between germline ends came to 13 bases. The germline gives CDR1 LGHNA, CDR2 YNFKEQ. The CDR3 is 15 residues long. The CDR3 spells CASSQEVGGTDTQYF. Here the CDR3 DNA reads TGTGCCAGCAGCCAAGAGGTTGGGGGTACCGATACGCAGTATTTT.

There are many counts of this clonotype. V and J are TRBV7-3 and TRBJ2-1; 8 nucleotides align to TRBD1. The CDR3 runs to 13 residues. V was clipped by 5 bases and J by 12 bases; unmatched bases: 9. Germline V lookup: CDR1 SGHTA, CDR2 FQGTGA. The CDR3 spells CASSADPGQGQFF. The CDR3 region has the DNA TGTGCCAGCAGCGCCGATCCCGGACAGGGGCAGTTCTTC.

On this clonotype: A much larger clone sits a single nucleotide away, making a read error possible. This chain joins TRBV12-3 or TRBV12-4 and TRBJ2-5; possibly TRBD1 or TRBD2 for D (5 bases each). CDR3 length: 14 residues. CDR3 loop: CTSNPEGQQETQYF. DNA for the CDR3: TGTACCAGCAACCCCGAGGGGCAGCAAGAGACCCAGTACTTC.

The table lists this clonotype with many counts. The chain uses TRBV29-1 and TRBJ2-3; 10 bases agree with TRBD2. Germline loops: CDR1 SQVTM, CDR2 ANQGSEA. This CDR3 region has 14 residues. J was trimmed by 6 bases and V by 5 bases; bases with no gene match: 8. The CDR3 DNA sequence: TGCAGCGTTCCTCTAGCGGGAGTGTTGGATACGCAGTATTTT. As protein: CSVPLAGVLDTQYF.

This clonotype occurred a few times. The chain joins TRBV12-3 or TRBV12-4 to TRBJ2-7, with 7 bases identical to TRBD1. The V segment lost 5 bases and the J segment 0 bases; nucleotides outside the gene matches: 4. The CDR3 contains 14 residues. The CDR3 DNA sequence: TGTGCCAGCAGTGCAGGGGACAGCTCCTACGAGCAGTACTTC. Protein product: CASSAGDSSYEQYF.

About this clonotype itself: A much larger clone differs by one base, so this may be a read error. The genes are TRBV5-1 and TRBJ2-1; 10 bases map to TRBD2. Trimming at V came to 6 bases and at J to 8 bases, leaving 11 bases not matched to a gene. In germline, CDR1 is SGHRS, CDR2 YFSETQ. This CDR3 comprises 15 residues. In DNA, the CDR3 is TGCGCCAGCAACTCATTAGCGGGGGGTAGAGATGAGCAGTTCTTC. Amino acid sequence: CASNSLAGGRDEQFF.

The chain employs TRBV28 and TRBJ2-7; TRBD2 agrees at 7 bases. This CDR3 region has 13 residues. V lost 5 bases to trimming and J lost 3 bases; unmatched junction nucleotides: 4. Germline V lookup: CDR1 MDHEN, CDR2 SYDVKM. DNA for the CDR3: TGTGCCAGCAGTGAGCGGGATAACTACGAGCAGTACTTC. It yields the protein CASSERDNYEQYF.

This chain joins TRBV3-1 and TRBJ2-2, with 8 bases fitting TRBD1. The CDR3 has 14 amino acids. V was pared by 10 bases and J by 5 bases, with 9 bases of the junction left unmatched. Germline V gives CDR1 LGHDT, CDR2 YNNKEL (reference sequence). The CDR3 spells CAIDRGDGTGELFF. The CDR3, as DNA: TGTGCCATCGACAGGGGAGATGGGACCGGGGAGCTGTTTTTT.

About this clonotype itself: Just one base apart from a much larger clone, this may be a read error. J is TRBJ2-2 and V is TRBV7-9; D is unclear. Trimming shortened V by 2 bases and J by 9 bases, and 10 bases separated the two germline ends. The CDR3 runs 13 residues. The germline V gene has CDR1 SEHNR and CDR2 FQNEAQ (reference sequence). The CDR3, as DNA: TGTGCCAGCAGCTTACCTGGTAGCCGGGAGCTGTTTTTT. Amino acid sequence: CASSLPGSRELFF.

This clonotype was seen only once. This rearrangement joins TRBV10-3 to TRBJ2-1; TRBD1 matches at 8 bases. V lost 1 base, J lost 0 bases, and 5 bases stayed unmatched. Germline lookup yields CDR1 ENHRY and CDR2 SYGVKD. This CDR3 comprises 17 residues. CDR3 in DNA: TGTGCCATCAGTGAGTGGGACAGGACGAGCTCCTACAATGAGCAGTTCTTC. Translating gives CAISEWDRTSSYNEQFF.

This clonotype was recorded a few times. V gene TRBV28 combines with J gene TRBJ1-5, with D unresolved. Germline loops: CDR1 MDHEN, CDR2 SYDVKM. This CDR3 has 14 amino acids. V lost 8 bases and J 0 bases, leaving 11 bases between the germline ends. CDR3 residues: CASSPDYSNQPQHF. CDR3 sequence (DNA): TGTGCCAGCTCGCCAGACTATAGCAATCAGCCCCAGCATTTT.

This clonotype was picked up one time. This sequence joins TRBV5-3 and TRBJ1-1, with D perhaps matching TRBD1 (5 bases). TRBV5-3 is labeled an ORF, and its function is uncertain. V dropped 9 bases and J dropped 3 bases, with 27 bases sitting between them. The CDR3 contains 17 residues. The chain's CDR3 is CATSPQPGPRSYTEAFF. CDR3 sequence (DNA): TGTGCCACCTCCCCCCAGCCGGGACCGAGATCTTACACTGAAGCTTTCTTT.

For this clonotype: A junction boundary mismatches the germline segment, possibly from a read error. The chain recombines TRBV4-1 with TRBJ2-7, with D possibly TRBD1 on 6 matching bases. Per germline, CDR1 MGHRA and CDR2 YSYEKL. This CDR3 region has 15 residues. CDR3 loop: CASSQRAQGFHERYF. In nucleotides, the CDR3 is TGCGCCAGCAGCCAAAGGGCGCAGGGGTTCCACGAGCGGTACTTC.

This clonotype showed up many times. The chain combines TRBV19 with TRBJ2-7; D perhaps matches TRBD2 (6 bases). Germline values: CDR1 LNHDA, CDR2 SQIVND (reference sequence). The CDR3 has 14 amino acids. Trimming took 3 bases from V and 3 from J, leaving 12 bases between them. The CDR3, as DNA: TGTGCCAGTAGTATGCGACTGGACTACTACGAGCAGTACTTC. Protein product: CASSMRLDYYEQYF.

In DNA, the CDR3 is TGTGCCAGCAGTACCGACAGCTGGAACTATGGCTACACCTTC. As protein: CASSTDSWNYGYTF. The chain recombines TRBV6-2 or TRBV6-3 with TRBJ1-2, with a possible D match to TRBD1 (5 bases). Germline V CDR1 and CDR2: MNHEY, SVGEGT. V lost 5 bases and J 2 bases, leaving 12 bases between the germline ends. The CDR3 runs 14 residues.

J is TRBJ2-1 and V is TRBV7-2, with TRBD1 matching over 8 bases. The V gene's germline CDR1 is SGHTA and CDR2 FQGNSA. Trimming cost V 4 bases and J 7 bases; bases outside gene matches: 18. The CDR3 length is 18 residues. CDR3 sequence (DNA): TGTGCCAGCAGCTCGCCCCGGCCGGGACAGGACGTGAGAAATGAGCAGTTCTTC. Amino acid sequence: CASSSPRPGQDVRNEQFF.

There are a few counts of this clonotype. The genes are TRBV5-6 and TRBJ2-7; D is possibly TRBD1 or TRBD2 (5 bases each). The CDR3 runs to 15 residues. Looked up from germline, CDR1 is SGHDT and CDR2 is YYEEEE. Between the trimmed V and J ends, which lost 3 bases and 3 bases, there was a span of 16 bases. CDR3 DNA sequence: TGTGCCAGCAGCTCAGAGTACGCAGGGAGCTACGAGCAGTACTTC. Translation gives CASSSEYAGSYEQYF.

This clonotype has a handful of counts. The chain joins TRBV7-9 to TRBJ2-1; possibly TRBD1 for D (5 bases). The CDR3 extends over 14 amino acids. V dropped 2 bases and J dropped 3 bases, with 8 bases sitting between them. The germline V gene encodes CDR1 SEHNR and CDR2 FQNEAQ (reference sequence). The CDR3 region is CASSLLRDYNEQFF. In nucleotides, the CDR3 is TGTGCCAGCAGCTTACTCAGGGACTACAATGAGCAGTTCTTC.

To note about this clonotype: A much more abundant neighbour one base away suggests this may be a read error. The V gene is TRBV4-2, the J gene TRBJ2-3; 12 bases map to TRBD2. CDR3 length: 15 residues. Per germline, CDR1 LGHNA and CDR2 YNFKEQ. J gave up 5 bases and V 11 bases, and 11 bases lay outside the gene matches. The CDR3 DNA follows: TGTGCCGCAGTACTAGCGGGAGGTGGTGGAGATACGCAGTATTTT. It yields the protein CAAVLAGGGGDTQYF.

This clonotype came up many times. The rearrangement links TRBV6-1 to TRBJ2-7; D remains ambiguous. In germline, CDR1 is MNHNS, CDR2 SASEGT. V lost 7 bases, J lost 4 bases, and 5 bases lay in between. This CDR3 has 10 residues. The CDR3 sequence is CASIGYEQYF. CDR3 sequence (DNA): TGTGCCAGCATTGGGTACGAGCAGTACTTC.

V is TRBV11-2 and J is TRBJ1-3; the match to TRBD1 covers 11 bases. Trimming removed 1 base from V and 2 bases from J; junction bases left unmatched: 4. The CDR3 covers 17 residues. The germline gives CDR1 SGHAT, CDR2 FQNNGV. The CDR3 spells CASSLGTGGYAGNTIYF. CDR3 nucleotides: TGTGCCAGCAGCTTAGGGACAGGGGGCTACGCTGGAAACACCATATATTTT.

The chain joins TRBV9 to TRBJ1-4; D call uncertain. Trimming shortened V by 3 bases and J by 8 bases, and 11 bases separated the two germline ends. The germline gives CDR1 SGDLS, CDR2 YYNGEE. The CDR3 runs 13 residues. For the CDR3, the DNA is TGTGCCAGCAGCGATGGGAGAAGGGAAAAACTGTTTTTT. It is translated as CASSDGRREKLFF.

This clonotype was observed many times. The rearrangement uses TRBV4-3 and TRBJ2-3; D gene unclear. This CDR3 is built from 16 residues. The V gene lost 0 bases and the J gene lost 1 base, with 11 bases spanning the gap. Germline assignment: CDR1 LGHNA and CDR2 YSLEER. The CDR3 bases are TGCGCCAGCAGCCAAGAAGGGCGGATACGCACAGATACGCAGTATTTT. Protein: CASSQEGRIRTDTQYF.

Only a few counts were recorded for this clonotype. The rearrangement joins TRBV28 to TRBJ2-7; 7 nucleotides agree with TRBD1. CDR3 length: 15 amino acids. V shed 7 bases, J shed 0 bases, and the junction held 9 bases outside the gene matches. Per germline, CDR1 MDHEN and CDR2 SYDVKM. The CDR3 reads CASIYRGSPSYEQYF. CDR3 DNA sequence: TGTGCCAGCATCTACAGGGGATCGCCCTCCTACGAGCAGTACTTC.